These 4 T cell receptor beta chains originate from one sample sequenced in a study of T cells after yellow fever vaccination. One entry per CDR3 protein results from TCRdb running MiXCR on the 5' RACE reads. The table records hundreds of thousands of distinct CDR3 sequences, more than 9% of them present only once. The sequencing used PBMCs, collected on the day of the yellow fever booster vaccination. All receptors come from a man aged 25-45 years who received the YFV17D yellow fever vaccine.

About this clonotype itself: One junction end disagrees with the germline gene, perhaps due to a read error. The rearrangement joins TRBV5-1 to TRBJ1-1; 7 positions agree with TRBD1. Germline CDR1 is SGHRS and CDR2 is YFSETQ. The CDR3 spans 14 residues. For the CDR3, the DNA is TGCGCCAGCAGCTCACTGACAGGGAACCCTGAAGCTTTCTTT. Translating it yields CASSSLTGNPEAFF.

This clonotype was seen a handful of times. V gene TRBV6-1 combines with J gene TRBJ2-2; possible D gene TRBD2, 6 bases. Trimming removed 6 bases at V and 5 bases at J, with 16 bases between. CDR1 MNHNS and CDR2 SASEGT come from the germline V gene. The CDR3 loop spans 15 amino acids. CDR3 DNA sequence: TGTGCCAGCAGCGCCGGCGGAGGGAATACCGGGGAGCTGTTTTTT. Protein: CASSAGGGNTGELFF.

The table lists this clonotype with a few counts. The chain uses TRBV5-1 and TRBJ2-2; 7 positions match TRBD2. The CDR3 spans 16 residues. Trimming cost V 7 bases and J 0 bases; bases outside gene matches: 9. CDR1 and CDR2 from the germline V gene are SGHRS and YFSETQ. CDR3 nucleotide sequence: TGCGCCAGCCTTCACCGGGCGGGAGCGAACACCGGGGAGCTGTTTTTT. It is translated as CASLHRAGANTGELFF.

This clonotype showed up just a few times. V usage is TRBV5-1 and J usage is TRBJ1-4, with 8 nucleotides matching TRBD1. From germline, CDR1 is SGHRS and CDR2 YFSETQ. CDR3 size: 14 residues. Germline trimming cut 3 bases from V and 4 bases from J; bases unmatched to any gene: 2. CDR3 sequence (DNA): TGCGCCAGCAGCTACGGACAGGGTAATGAAAAACTGTTTTTT. Its translation is CASSYGQGNEKLFF.